This TCR beta chain was retrieved from a study of graft-versus-host responses after intestinal transplantation. Study-level background: Each patient got anti-thymocyte globulin induction, then tacrolimus and steroids for around 3 years.

The graft tissue was processed, and this released both intraepithelial and lamina propria lymphocytes. This clone was picked up one time. TCRdb's table, derived via immunoSEQ multiplex PCR, lists solely in-frame clones and lacks some. The data contain under 75,000 clones, approximately 88% of them singletons. The CDR3 loop spans 16 amino acids. Per the germline V gene, CDR1 is SGDLS and CDR2 is YYNGEE. V lost 0 bases and J lost 4, with 16 bases in between. This TCR came from a human patient who received an intestinal transplant, so some T cells may come from the graft donor. The sequencing here drew on ileum tissue, taken 357 days after transplant. The chain links TRBV9 to TRBJ2-5; TRBD2 is a possible D gene (5 bases). CDR3 amino acids: CASSVGGGLRRETQYF. Here the CDR3 DNA reads TGTGCCAGCAGCGTAGGCGGAGGATTAAGAAGAGAGACCCAGTACTTC.